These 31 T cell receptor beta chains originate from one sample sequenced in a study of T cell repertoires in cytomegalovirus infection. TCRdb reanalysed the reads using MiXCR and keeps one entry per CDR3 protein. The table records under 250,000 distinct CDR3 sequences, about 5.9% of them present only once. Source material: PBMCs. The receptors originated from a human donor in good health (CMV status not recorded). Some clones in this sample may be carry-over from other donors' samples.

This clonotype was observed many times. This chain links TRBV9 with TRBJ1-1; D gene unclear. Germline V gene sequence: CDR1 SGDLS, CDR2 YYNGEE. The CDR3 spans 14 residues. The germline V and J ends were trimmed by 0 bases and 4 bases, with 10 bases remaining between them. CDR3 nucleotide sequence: TGTGCCAGCAGCGTAGAAGATTTAGGCACTGAAGCTTTCTTT. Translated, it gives CASSVEDLGTEAFF.

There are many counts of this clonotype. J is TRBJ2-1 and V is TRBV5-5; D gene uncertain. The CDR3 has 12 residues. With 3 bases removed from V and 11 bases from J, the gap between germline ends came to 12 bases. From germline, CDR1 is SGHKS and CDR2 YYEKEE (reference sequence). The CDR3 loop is CASSSPPNKQFF. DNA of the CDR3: TGTGCCAGCAGCTCCCCCCCAAATAAGCAGTTCTTC. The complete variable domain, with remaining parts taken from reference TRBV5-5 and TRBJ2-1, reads DAGVTQSPTHLIKTRGQQVTLRCSPISGHKSVSWYQQVLGQGPQFIFQYYEKEERGRGNFPDRFSARQFPNYSSELNVNALLLGDSALYLCASSSPPNKQFFGPGTRLTVL.

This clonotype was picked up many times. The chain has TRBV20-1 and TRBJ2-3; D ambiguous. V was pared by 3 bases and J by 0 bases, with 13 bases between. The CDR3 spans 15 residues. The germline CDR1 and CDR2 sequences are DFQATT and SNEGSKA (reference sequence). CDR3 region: CSASAFSTSTDTQYF. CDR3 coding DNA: TGCAGTGCTAGCGCCTTTTCAACTAGCACAGATACGCAGTATTTT.

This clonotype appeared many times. The CDR3 is CASSLYTAQGETQYF. Here the CDR3 DNA reads TGTGCCAGCAGCTTATACACAGCCCAAGGAGAGACCCAGTACTTC. The V gene is TRBV7-2, the J gene TRBJ2-5; no reliable D call. Trimming took 2 bases from V and 4 from J, leaving 14 bases between them. Germline V gives CDR1 SGHTA, CDR2 FQGNSA. CDR3 length: 15 amino acids.

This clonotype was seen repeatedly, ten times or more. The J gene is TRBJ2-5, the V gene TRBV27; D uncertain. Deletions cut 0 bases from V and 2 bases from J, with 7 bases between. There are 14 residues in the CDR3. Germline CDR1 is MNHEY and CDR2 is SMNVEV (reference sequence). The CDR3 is CASSLSARQETQYF. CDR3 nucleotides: TGTGCCAGCAGTTTATCAGCCAGGCAAGAGACCCAGTACTTC.

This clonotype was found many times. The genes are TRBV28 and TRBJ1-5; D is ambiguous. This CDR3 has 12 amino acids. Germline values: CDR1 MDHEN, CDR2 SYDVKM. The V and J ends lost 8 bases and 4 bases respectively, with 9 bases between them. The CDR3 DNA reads TGTGCCAGCTTTTTACGGAATCAGCCCCAGCATTTT. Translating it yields CASFLRNQPQHF. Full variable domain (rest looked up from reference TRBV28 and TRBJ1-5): DVKVTQSSRYLVKRTGEKVFLECVQDMDHENMFWYRQDPGLGLRLIYFSYDVKMKEKGDIPEGYSVSREKKERFSLILESASTNQTSMYLCASFLRNQPQHFGDGTRLSIL.

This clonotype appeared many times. The CDR3 DNA follows: TGTGCCAGCAGCTTTTCGGGAGCCTCAATAGATACGCAGTATTTT. Residues: CASSFSGASIDTQYF. The rearrangement uses TRBV7-2 and TRBJ2-3; weak D call: TRBD2 (6 bases). The CDR3 loop spans 15 amino acids. Germline CDR1 reads SGHTA; CDR2 reads FQGNSA. The V end lost 3 bases, the J end lost 5 bases, and 15 bases lay between the germline ends.

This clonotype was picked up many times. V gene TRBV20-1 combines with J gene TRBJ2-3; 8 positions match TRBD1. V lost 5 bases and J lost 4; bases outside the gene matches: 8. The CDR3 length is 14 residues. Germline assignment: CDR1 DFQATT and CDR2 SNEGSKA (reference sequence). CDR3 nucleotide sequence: TGCAGTGCTTTACAGGGGGGTGCTTCAGATACGCAGTATTTT. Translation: CSALQGGASDTQYF.

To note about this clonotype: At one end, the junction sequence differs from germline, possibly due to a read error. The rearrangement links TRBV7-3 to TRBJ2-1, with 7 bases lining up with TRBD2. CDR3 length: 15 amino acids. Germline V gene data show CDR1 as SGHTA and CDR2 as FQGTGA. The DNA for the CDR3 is TGTGCCAGCAGCCCCAGCGGGGACGGATACACTGAGCAGTTCTTC. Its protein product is CASSPSGDGYTEQFF.

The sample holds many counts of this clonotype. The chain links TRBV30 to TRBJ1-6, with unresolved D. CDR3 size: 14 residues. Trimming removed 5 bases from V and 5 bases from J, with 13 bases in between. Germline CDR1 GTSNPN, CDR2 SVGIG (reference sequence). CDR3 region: CAWSHWTDNSPLHF. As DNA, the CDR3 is TGTGCCTGGTCGCACTGGACGGATAATTCACCCCTCCACTTT.

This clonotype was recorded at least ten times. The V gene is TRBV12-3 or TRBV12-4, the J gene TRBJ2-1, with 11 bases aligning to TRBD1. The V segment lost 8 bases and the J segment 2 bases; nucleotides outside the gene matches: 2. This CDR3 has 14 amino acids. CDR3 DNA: TGTGCCAGCCTGGGACAGGGGGCCTACAATGAGCAGTTCTTC. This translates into CASLGQGAYNEQFF.

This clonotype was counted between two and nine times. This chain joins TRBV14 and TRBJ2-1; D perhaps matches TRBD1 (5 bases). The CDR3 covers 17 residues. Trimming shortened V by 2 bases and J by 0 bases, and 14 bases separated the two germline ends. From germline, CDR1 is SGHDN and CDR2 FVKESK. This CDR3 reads CASSQFKTASSYNEQFF. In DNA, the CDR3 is TGTGCCAGCAGCCAATTTAAGACAGCCAGCTCCTACAATGAGCAGTTCTTC.

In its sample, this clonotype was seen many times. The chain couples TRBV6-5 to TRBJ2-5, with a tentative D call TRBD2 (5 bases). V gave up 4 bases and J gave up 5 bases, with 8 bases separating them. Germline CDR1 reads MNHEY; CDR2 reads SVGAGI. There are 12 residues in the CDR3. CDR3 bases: TGTGCCAGCAGTTTTGGGGAGGAGACCCAGTACTTC. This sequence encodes CASSFGEETQYF.

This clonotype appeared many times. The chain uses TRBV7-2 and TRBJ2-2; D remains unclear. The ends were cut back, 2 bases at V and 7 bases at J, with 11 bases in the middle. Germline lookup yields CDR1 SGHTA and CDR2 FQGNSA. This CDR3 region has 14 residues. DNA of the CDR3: TGTGCCAGCAGCTTAATGGGAAGGAACGGGGAGCTGTTTTTT. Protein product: CASSLMGRNGELFF.

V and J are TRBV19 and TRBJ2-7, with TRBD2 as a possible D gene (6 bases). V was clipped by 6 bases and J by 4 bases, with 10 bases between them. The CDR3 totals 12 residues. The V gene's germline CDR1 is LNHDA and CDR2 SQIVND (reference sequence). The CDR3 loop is CASSGRTYEQYF. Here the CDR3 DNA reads TGTGCCAGTAGCGGGAGAACGTACGAGCAGTACTTC. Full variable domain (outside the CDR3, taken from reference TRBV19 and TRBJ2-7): DGGITQSPKYLFRKEGQNVTLSCEQNLNHDAMYWYRQDPGQGLRLIYYSQIVNDFQKGDIAEGYSVSREKKESFPLTVTSAQKNPTAFYLCASSGRTYEQYFGPGTRLTVT.

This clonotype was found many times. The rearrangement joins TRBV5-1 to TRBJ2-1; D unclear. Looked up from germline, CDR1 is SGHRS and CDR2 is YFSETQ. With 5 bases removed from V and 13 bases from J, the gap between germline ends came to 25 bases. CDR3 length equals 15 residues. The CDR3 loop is CASREKEVGSKNQFF. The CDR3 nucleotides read TGCGCCAGCAGAGAAAAGGAAGTAGGTAGCAAGAATCAGTTCTTC.

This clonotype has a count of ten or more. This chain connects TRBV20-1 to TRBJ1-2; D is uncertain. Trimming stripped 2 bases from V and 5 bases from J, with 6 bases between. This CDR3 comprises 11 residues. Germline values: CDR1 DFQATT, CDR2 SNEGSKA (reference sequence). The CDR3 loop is CSARQIYGYTF. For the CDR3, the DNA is TGCAGTGCTAGACAGATTTATGGCTACACCTTC.

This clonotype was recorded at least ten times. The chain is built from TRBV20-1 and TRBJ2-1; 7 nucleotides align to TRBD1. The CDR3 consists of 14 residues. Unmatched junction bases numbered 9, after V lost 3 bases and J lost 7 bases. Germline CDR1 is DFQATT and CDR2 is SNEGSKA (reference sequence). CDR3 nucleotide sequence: TGCAGTGCTAGGCGGCAGGGGGTCTTGAATGAGCAGTTCTTC. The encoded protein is CSARRQGVLNEQFF.

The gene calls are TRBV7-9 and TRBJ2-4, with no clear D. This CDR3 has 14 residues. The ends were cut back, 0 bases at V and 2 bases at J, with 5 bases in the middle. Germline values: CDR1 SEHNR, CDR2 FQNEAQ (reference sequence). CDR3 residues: CASSLAGPKNIQYF. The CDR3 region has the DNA TGTGCCAGCAGCTTAGCAGGCCCCAAAAACATTCAGTACTTC. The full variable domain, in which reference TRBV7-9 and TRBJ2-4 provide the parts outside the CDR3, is DTGVSQNPRHKITKRGQNVTFRCDPISEHNRLYWYRQTLGQGPEFLTYFQNEAQLEKSRLLSDRFSAERPKGSFSTLEIQRTEQGDSAMYLCASSLAGPKNIQYFGAGTRLSVL.

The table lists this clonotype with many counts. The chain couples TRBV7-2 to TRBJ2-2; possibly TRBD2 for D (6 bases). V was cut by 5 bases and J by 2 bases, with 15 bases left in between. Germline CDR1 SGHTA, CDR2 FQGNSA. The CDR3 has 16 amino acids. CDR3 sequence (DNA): TGTGCCAGCAGCGTCCTGGGACTTCCTAACACCGGGGAGCTGTTTTTT. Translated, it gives CASSVLGLPNTGELFF.

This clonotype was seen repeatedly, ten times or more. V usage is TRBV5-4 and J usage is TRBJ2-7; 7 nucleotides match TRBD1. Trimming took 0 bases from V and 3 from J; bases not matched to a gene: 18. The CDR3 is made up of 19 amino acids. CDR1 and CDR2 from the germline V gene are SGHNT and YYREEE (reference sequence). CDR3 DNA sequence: TGTGCCAGCAGCTTGGGAGGTGGTTCCGACAGGGCCCTCTACTACGAGCAGTACTTC. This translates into CASSLGGGSDRALYYEQYF.

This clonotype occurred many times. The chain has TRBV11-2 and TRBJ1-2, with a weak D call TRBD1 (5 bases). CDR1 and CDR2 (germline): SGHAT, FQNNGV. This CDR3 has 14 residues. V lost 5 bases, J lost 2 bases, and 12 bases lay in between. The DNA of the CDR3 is TGTGCCAGCAGCACGGGACGGCTAAACTATGGCTACACCTTC. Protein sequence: CASSTGRLNYGYTF. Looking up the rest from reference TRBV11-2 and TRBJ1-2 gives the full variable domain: EAGVAQSPRYKIIEKRQSVAFWCNPISGHATLYWYQQILGQGPKLLIQFQNNGVVDDSQLPKDRFSAERLKGVDSTLKIQPAKLEDSAVYLCASSTGRLNYGYTFGSGTRLTVV.

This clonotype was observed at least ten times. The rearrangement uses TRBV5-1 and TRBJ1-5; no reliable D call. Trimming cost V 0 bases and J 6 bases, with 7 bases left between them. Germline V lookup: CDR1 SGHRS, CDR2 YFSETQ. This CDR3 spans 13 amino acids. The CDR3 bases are TGCGCCAGCAGCTTGGGGGCGGGTCAGCCCCAGCATTTT. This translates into CASSLGAGQPQHF.

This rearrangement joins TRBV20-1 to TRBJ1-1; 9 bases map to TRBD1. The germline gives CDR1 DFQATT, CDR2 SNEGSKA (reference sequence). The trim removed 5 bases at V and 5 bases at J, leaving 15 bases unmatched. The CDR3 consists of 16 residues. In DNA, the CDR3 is TGCAGTGCTCAGATATGGGACAGGGTTCCGAATACTGAAGCTTTCTTT. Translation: CSAQIWDRVPNTEAFF.

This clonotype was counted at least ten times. DNA of the CDR3: TGTGCCAGCAGTCGAGACAGGGGACACACTGAAGCTTTCTTT. It encodes CASSRDRGHTEAFF. V usage is TRBV6-2 or TRBV6-3 and J usage is TRBJ1-1, with 8 positions matching TRBD1. Germline CDR1 reads MNHEY; CDR2 reads SVGEGT. With V trimmed by 5 bases and J by 3 bases, 5 bases remained unmatched. There are 14 residues in the CDR3.

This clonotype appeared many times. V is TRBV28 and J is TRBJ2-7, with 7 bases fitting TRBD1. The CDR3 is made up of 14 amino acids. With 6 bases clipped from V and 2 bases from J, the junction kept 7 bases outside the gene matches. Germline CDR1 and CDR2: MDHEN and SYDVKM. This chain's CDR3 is CASRFGTATYEQYF. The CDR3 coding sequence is TGTGCCAGCAGGTTCGGGACAGCGACCTACGAGCAGTACTTC. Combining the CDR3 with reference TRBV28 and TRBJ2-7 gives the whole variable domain DVKVTQSSRYLVKRTGEKVFLECVQDMDHENMFWYRQDPGLGLRLIYFSYDVKMKEKGDIPEGYSVSREKKERFSLILESASTNQTSMYLCASRFGTATYEQYFGPGTRLTVT.

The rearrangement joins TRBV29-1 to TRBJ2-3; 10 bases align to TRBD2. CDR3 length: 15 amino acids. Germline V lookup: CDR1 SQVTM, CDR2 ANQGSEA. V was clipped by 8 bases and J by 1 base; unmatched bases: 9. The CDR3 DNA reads TGCAGCTCTAACGGGCTAGCGGGGGGCACAGATACGCAGTATTTT. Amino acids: CSSNGLAGGTDTQYF.

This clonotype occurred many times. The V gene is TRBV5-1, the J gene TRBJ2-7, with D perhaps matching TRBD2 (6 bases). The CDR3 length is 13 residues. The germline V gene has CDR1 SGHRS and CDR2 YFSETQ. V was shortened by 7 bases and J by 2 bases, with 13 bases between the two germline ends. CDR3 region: CASREEGTYEQYF. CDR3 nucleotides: TGCGCCAGCCGCGAGGAGGGCACCTACGAGCAGTACTTC.

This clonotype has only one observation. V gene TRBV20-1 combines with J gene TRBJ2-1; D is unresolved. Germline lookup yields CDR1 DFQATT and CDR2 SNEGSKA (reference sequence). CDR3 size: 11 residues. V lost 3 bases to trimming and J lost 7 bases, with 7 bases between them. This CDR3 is CSARITNEQFF. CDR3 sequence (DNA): TGCAGTGCTAGGATTACGAATGAGCAGTTCTTC.

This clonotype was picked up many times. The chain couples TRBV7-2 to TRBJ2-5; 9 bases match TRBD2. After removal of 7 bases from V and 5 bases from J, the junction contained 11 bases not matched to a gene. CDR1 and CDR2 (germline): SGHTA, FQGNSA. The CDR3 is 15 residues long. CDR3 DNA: TGTGCCAGCACCTATAGCGGGGGAGCCAGGGAGACCCAGTACTTC. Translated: CASTYSGGARETQYF. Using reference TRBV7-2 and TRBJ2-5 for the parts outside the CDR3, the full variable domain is GAGVSQSPSNKVTEKGKDVELRCDPISGHTALYWYRQSLGQGLEFLIYFQGNSAPDKSGLPSDRFSAERTGGSVSTLTIQRTQQEDSAVYLCASTYSGGARETQYFGPGTRLLVL.

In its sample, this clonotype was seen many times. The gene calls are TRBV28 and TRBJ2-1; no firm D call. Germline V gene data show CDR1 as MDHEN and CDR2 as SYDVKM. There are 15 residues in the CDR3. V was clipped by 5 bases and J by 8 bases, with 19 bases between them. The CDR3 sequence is CASSTYRVSRHEQFF. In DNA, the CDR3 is TGTGCCAGCAGTACCTACAGAGTTAGTCGTCATGAGCAGTTCTTC.